Listed here is a single TCR beta chain. Authors' data handling: Counts of nucleated cells, estimated from reference gene primer amplification, were obtained. TCRdb's table, derived via immunoSEQ multiplex PCR, lists solely in-frame clones and lacks some. V and J calls and clone size are given by that table; D and trimming were obtained from the DNA. The table records 130,000 to 150,000 clones, more than 75% of them present only once. This entry belongs to a study of blood T cell repertoires in COVID-19. Across the study: Both acute and convalescent COVID-19 samples were obtained from the United States, Italy and Spain. PBMCs, B-cell-depleted T cells, or T cells provided the cDNA or gDNA that made up the material.

The source is a man in his sixties with active or convalescent COVID-19. Sequencing input: peripheral blood.

CDR3 loop: CASSQVIYVGQGPYNSPLHF. CDR3 in DNA: TGTGCCAGCAGCCAAGTTATATATGTCGGACAGGGTCCTTATAATTCACCCCTCCACTTT. This chain connects TRBV3-1 (or the pseudogene TRBV3-2) to TRBJ1-6; 8 nucleotides agree with TRBD1. CDR3 size: 20 residues. The germline gives CDR1 LGHDT, CDR2 YNNKEL (reference sequence). After removal of 1 base from V and 4 bases from J, the junction contained 15 bases not matched to a gene.